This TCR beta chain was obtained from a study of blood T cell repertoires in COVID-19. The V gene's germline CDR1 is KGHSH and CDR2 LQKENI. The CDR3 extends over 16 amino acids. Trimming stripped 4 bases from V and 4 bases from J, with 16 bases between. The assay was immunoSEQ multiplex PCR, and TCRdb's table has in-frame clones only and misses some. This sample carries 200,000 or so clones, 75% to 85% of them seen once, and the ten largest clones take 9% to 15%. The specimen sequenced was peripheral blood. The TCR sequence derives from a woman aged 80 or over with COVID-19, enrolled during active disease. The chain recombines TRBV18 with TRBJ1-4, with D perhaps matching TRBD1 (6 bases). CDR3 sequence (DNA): TGTGCCAGCTCACTTGGCTGGACAGCGAATAATGAAAAACTGTTTTTT. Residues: CASSLGWTANNEKLFF.